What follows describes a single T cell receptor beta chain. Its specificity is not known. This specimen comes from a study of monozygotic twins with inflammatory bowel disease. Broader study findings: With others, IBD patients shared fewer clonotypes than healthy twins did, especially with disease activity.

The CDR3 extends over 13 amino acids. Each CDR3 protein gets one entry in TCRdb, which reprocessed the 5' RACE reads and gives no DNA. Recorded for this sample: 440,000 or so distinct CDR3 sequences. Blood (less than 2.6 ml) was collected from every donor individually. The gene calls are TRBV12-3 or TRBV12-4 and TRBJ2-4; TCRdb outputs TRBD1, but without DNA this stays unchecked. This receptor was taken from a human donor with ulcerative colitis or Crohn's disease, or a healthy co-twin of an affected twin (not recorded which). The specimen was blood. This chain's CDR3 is CASSGQGLNIQYF.